Shown below are 25 T cell receptor beta chains from a single sample sequenced in a study of T cell changes during pregnancy in multiple sclerosis (dated by TCRdb to between 2018 and 2021). Library preparation employed the immunoSEQ multiplex PCR assay. In TCRdb, the immuneACCESS table is reduced to in-frame sequences with V and J assigned. These tables do not hold every clone; where another copy was compared, an unresolved V gene accounts for under half, and the others remain unexplained. This sample comprises 35,000 to 45,000 clones, 91% of them detected only once. 0.45% to 0.5% of the sample lies in the top ten. The specimen comprised CD4+ T cells from peripheral blood mononuclear cells, sampled in the second trimester of pregnancy. These receptors all stem from a female donor in good health, enrolled as a control in a pregnancy study.

J is TRBJ1-2 and V is TRBV30; 7 bases align to TRBD1. CDR1 is GTSNPN and CDR2 is SVGIG in the germline V gene (reference sequence). The V and J ends lost 3 bases and 8 bases, in that order; junction bases with no gene match: 9. There are 13 residues in the CDR3. The CDR3 nucleotides read TGTGCCTGGAGAGAAACAGGGGTAAGGGGCTACACCTTC. Its translation: CAWRETGVRGYTF.

The gene calls are TRBV27 and TRBJ2-3; 13 positions match TRBD2. CDR1 is MNHEY and CDR2 is SMNVEV in the germline V gene (reference sequence). The J segment lost 4 bases and the V segment lost 5 bases, leaving 3 bases of the junction unmatched. The CDR3 extends over 15 amino acids. The CDR3: CASSRLAGGADTQYF. The CDR3 bases are TGTGCCAGCAGTCGACTAGCGGGGGGTGCAGATACGCAGTATTTT.

V is TRBV25-1 and J is TRBJ1-2, with 9 bases matching TRBD1. From germline, CDR1 is MGHDK and CDR2 SYGVNS. This CDR3 has 16 amino acids. The V and J ends lost 1 base and 3 bases, in that order; junction bases with no gene match: 6. Written as DNA, the CDR3 is TGTGCCAGCAGTGAATCCCCGGGACAGGGAGACTATGGCTACACCTTC. Its protein is CASSESPGQGDYGYTF.

This chain uses TRBV5-1 with TRBJ2-1, with 12 nucleotides matching TRBD2. Germline values: CDR1 SGHRS, CDR2 YFSETQ. The CDR3 has 17 amino acids. The V gene end was trimmed by 0 bases and the J gene end by 8 bases; junction bases not matched to a gene: 9. CDR3 sequence: CASSLAASGGAWDEQFF. DNA for the CDR3: TGCGCCAGCAGCTTGGCGGCTAGCGGGGGGGCTTGGGATGAGCAGTTCTTC. The full variable domain, rest sourced from reference TRBV5-1 and TRBJ2-1, is KAGVTQTPRYLIKTRGQQVTLSCSPISGHRSVSWYQQTPGQGLQFLFEYFSETQRNKGNFPGRFSGRQFSNSRSEMNVSTLELGDSALYLCASSLAASGGAWDEQFFGPGTRLTVL.

The chain employs TRBV5-1 and TRBJ1-1; TRBD1 aligns across 11 bases. In germline, CDR1 is SGHRS, CDR2 YFSETQ. V trimming: 4 bases; J trimming: 5 bases; junction bases outside the gene matches: 7. The CDR3 has 15 residues. The DNA for the CDR3 is TGCGCCAGCAGCCCCGGGACAGGGGGAGAAACTGAAGCTTTCTTT. Encoded protein: CASSPGTGGETEAFF.

The genes are TRBV4-2 and TRBJ1-5; D remains ambiguous. V lost 0 bases and J lost 7, with 10 bases in between. CDR3 length: 14 amino acids. Germline CDR1 and CDR2: LGHNA and YNFKEQ. The CDR3 DNA sequence: TGTGCCAGCAGCCAAGAGAGGGTCCAACAGCCCCAGCATTTT. Encoded protein: CASSQERVQQPQHF.

The chain joins TRBV7-9 to TRBJ2-5, with D tentatively TRBD2 (6 bases). The CDR3 contains 15 residues. Germline lookup yields CDR1 SEHNR and CDR2 FQNEAQ (reference sequence). V lost 4 bases to trimming and J lost 0 bases, with 12 bases between them. CDR3 bases: TGTGCCAGCAGCTCAGACGGAGGGTACCAAGAGACCCAGTACTTC. It yields the protein CASSSDGGYQETQYF.

The V and J genes are TRBV28 and TRBJ1-3; D is ambiguous. Trimming shortened V by 3 bases and J by 4 bases, and 4 bases separated the two germline ends. There are 12 residues in the CDR3. Germline values: CDR1 MDHEN, CDR2 SYDVKM. The CDR3 here is CASSFRGNTIYF. The CDR3 nucleotides are TGTGCCAGCAGTTTTAGAGGAAACACCATATATTTT.

CDR3 nucleotides: TGTGCCAGTAGTCTAACTACAGGGCGTGGGGCCAACGTCCTGACTTTC. This gives the protein CASSLTTGRGANVLTF. V gene TRBV19 combines with J gene TRBJ2-6; D possibly corresponds to TRBD1 (6 bases). The V and J ends lost 5 bases and 3 bases respectively, with 14 bases between them. The CDR3 has 16 residues. Germline values: CDR1 LNHDA, CDR2 SQIVND (reference sequence).

This chain uses TRBV19 with TRBJ1-5; D perhaps matches TRBD1 (5 bases). This CDR3 is 15 amino acids long. V was clipped by 6 bases and J by 3 bases, with 15 bases between them. Germline V gene data show CDR1 as LNHDA and CDR2 as SQIVND (reference sequence). This CDR3 reads CASREEGTSNQPQHF. The CDR3 DNA reads as TGTGCCAGTAGGGAGGAGGGGACCTCCAATCAGCCCCAGCATTTT.

This chain joins TRBV25-1 and TRBJ2-2, with D unresolved. The CDR3 covers 14 residues. Germline-derived CDR1 and CDR2 are MGHDK and SYGVNS. Trimming removed 2 bases from V and 3 bases from J, with 7 bases in between. Here the CDR3 reads CASSETTYTGELFF. CDR3 DNA: TGTGCCAGCAGTGAAACTACGTACACCGGGGAGCTGTTTTTT.

This rearrangement joins TRBV6-1 to TRBJ2-2; D is ambiguous. Germline V gene sequence: CDR1 MNHNS, CDR2 SASEGT. This CDR3 region has 14 residues. Trimming removed 2 bases at V and 3 bases at J, with 7 bases between. The CDR3 spells CASSETPYTGELFF. The CDR3 DNA sequence: TGTGCCAGCAGTGAAACACCTTACACCGGGGAGCTGTTTTTT.

The chain is built from TRBV29-1 and TRBJ2-7, with TRBD1 matching 10 bases. The V segment lost 4 bases and the J segment 5 bases; nucleotides outside the gene matches: 14. The CDR3 is 16 amino acids. Per germline, CDR1 SQVTM and CDR2 ANQGSEA. The CDR3 spells CSVVSHLPGQGNEQYF. CDR3 DNA sequence: TGCAGCGTTGTTTCACACCTCCCGGGACAGGGGAACGAGCAGTACTTC.

This clone was picked up one time. For the CDR3, the DNA is TGTGCCAGCAGCCAAGTGGCTAGCTGGGAAGATACGCAGTATTTT. Its translation is CASSQVASWEDTQYF. This chain uses TRBV4-2 with TRBJ2-3; D might be TRBD2 (5 bases). Germline lookup yields CDR1 LGHNA and CDR2 YNFKEQ. V was clipped by 1 base and J by 5 bases, with 13 bases between them. CDR3 size: 15 residues.

V and J are TRBV11-1 and TRBJ2-3, with 10 bases lining up with TRBD2. The CDR3 runs to 14 residues. Germline V gives CDR1 SGHAT, CDR2 FQDESV (reference sequence). V lost 5 bases and J lost 5; bases outside the gene matches: 4. The CDR3 is CASSMGLALDTQYF. CDR3 sequence (DNA): TGTGCCAGCAGCATGGGACTAGCGCTAGATACGCAGTATTTT.

The J gene is TRBJ2-5, the V gene TRBV5-4; D gene unclear. CDR1 SGHNT and CDR2 YYREEE come from the germline V gene (reference sequence). The CDR3 runs 15 residues. The ends were cut back, 0 bases at V and 4 bases at J, with 13 bases in the middle. CDR3 loop: CASSLGGRFGETQYF. CDR3 DNA sequence: TGTGCCAGCAGCTTGGGTGGCCGATTTGGAGAGACCCAGTACTTC.

In nucleotides, the CDR3 is TGCGCCAGCAGCTCAAGACACCCGTCCTACGAGCAGTACTTC. It yields the protein CASSSRHPSYEQYF. The chain has TRBV5-1 and TRBJ2-7; no clear D. Trimming pared 3 bases from V and 1 base from J, leaving 11 bases between. CDR1 SGHRS and CDR2 YFSETQ come from the germline V gene. CDR3 size: 14 residues.

This clone is a singleton in its sample. This chain connects TRBV11-3 to TRBJ2-5; 7 bases are shared with TRBD1. Germline CDR1 is SGHNT and CDR2 is YENEEA. The CDR3 is made up of 13 amino acids. The junction had 4 bases not matched to a gene; V was cut back by 5 bases and J by 4 bases. DNA for the CDR3: TGTGCCAGCAGCCGCCGACAGGGAGAGACCCAGTACTTC. It codes for CASSRRQGETQYF.

The chain couples TRBV6-4 to TRBJ1-1; unclear D gene. Between the trimmed V and J ends, which lost 4 bases and 3 bases, there was a span of 9 bases. The CDR3 has 13 amino acids. The germline V gene has CDR1 MRHNA and CDR2 SNTAGT. The CDR3 region is CASSATLYTEAFF. The CDR3 DNA reads TGTGCCAGCAGTGCTACCTTATACACTGAAGCTTTCTTT.

This clone occurred once. The chain joins TRBV19 to TRBJ1-4; 8 nucleotides agree with TRBD1. The CDR3 extends over 15 amino acids. Per germline, CDR1 LNHDA and CDR2 SQIVND (reference sequence). V shed 5 bases and J 4 bases; nucleotides not matched to a gene: 6. The DNA of the CDR3 is TGTGCCAGTAGTGCCAGGGGGCCTGGTAATGAAAAACTGTTTTTT. Translation: CASSARGPGNEKLFF.

V gene TRBV27 combines with J gene TRBJ2-2, with D perhaps TRBD2 (5 bases). This CDR3 comprises 17 residues. The V end was cut by 1 base, the J end by 4 bases, with 16 bases between. Germline V gene data show CDR1 as MNHEY and CDR2 as SMNVEV (reference sequence). The CDR3 sequence: CASSLLGLEGLTGELFF. The CDR3 DNA reads as TGTGCCAGCAGTTTATTGGGCCTCGAGGGCCTCACCGGGGAGCTGTTTTTT.

The gene calls are TRBV12-5 and TRBJ2-5; D uncertain. Germline V gives CDR1 LGHNT, CDR2 FRNRAP. The germline V and J ends were trimmed by 6 bases and 3 bases, with 5 bases remaining between them. This CDR3 has 11 amino acids. The CDR3 DNA sequence: TGTGCTAGTGGCCCCGAAGAGACCCAGTACTTC. Protein: CASGPEETQYF.

The V and J genes are TRBV6-1 and TRBJ2-3, with D uncertain. CDR1 is MNHNS and CDR2 is SASEGT in the germline V gene. Trimming pared 8 bases from V and 4 bases from J, leaving 10 bases between. This CDR3 region has 12 residues. The CDR3 region is CASRRYSDTQYF. The CDR3 DNA reads as TGTGCCAGCCGCAGGTACTCAGATACGCAGTATTTT.

The chain joins TRBV5-6 to TRBJ2-7; D might be TRBD1 (6 bases). CDR1 is SGHDT, CDR2 YYEEEE, per germline. Trimming removed 0 bases from V and 8 bases from J, with 24 bases in between. The CDR3 has 17 amino acids. CDR3 amino acids: CASSLEGGRGNIEKQYF. In nucleotides, the CDR3 is TGTGCCAGCAGCTTGGAAGGGGGACGCGGCAATATTGAGAAGCAGTACTTC.

This clone was observed a handful of times. This chain connects TRBV19 to TRBJ2-3, with a possible D match to TRBD2 (7 bases). V lost 1 base, J lost 4 bases, and 15 bases lay in between. CDR1 and CDR2 from the germline V gene are LNHDA and SQIVND (reference sequence). The CDR3 covers 16 residues. The CDR3 region is CASSIGPGGAADTQYF. The CDR3 coding sequence is TGTGCCAGTAGTATAGGCCCGGGGGGCGCCGCAGATACGCAGTATTTT.